This T cell receptor (beta chain) was obtained from a study of sequential checkpoint blockade in melanoma. In the study overall: After both sequences, patients received maintenance nivolumab.

Germline CDR1 is LNHDA and CDR2 is SQIVND (reference sequence). This CDR3 comprises 14 residues. V lost 3 bases and J lost 4, with 12 bases in between. Some clones are missing from TCRdb's copy, which holds only in-frame ones; the method was immunoSEQ multiplex PCR. The profile covers hundreds of clones, with around 25% appearing a single time and around 26% taken by the ten largest. Treatment: randomized to nivolumab then ipilimumab (arm A) or the reverse (arm B). This TCR came from a human donor with melanoma. The chain recombines TRBV19 with TRBJ1-1, with no clear D. The sequences come from tumor tissue (inferred from file names), collected from a patient given nivolumab and ipilimumab in sequence. CDR3 sequence: CASSMFGEATEAFF. CDR3 nucleotides: TGTGCCAGTAGTATGTTTGGGGAAGCCACTGAAGCTTTCTTT.